Below, 17 T cell receptor beta chains from the same sample are listed, as sequenced in a study of T cells of healthy individuals. TCRdb fed the 5' RACE reads into MiXCR, producing one record per CDR3 protein. The sample lists fewer than 75,000 distinct CDR3 sequences, around 15% occurring once. All receptors come from a human donor in good health.

The chain couples TRBV11-1 to TRBJ2-7, with 7 positions matching TRBD1. Germline values: CDR1 SGHAT, CDR2 FQDESV (reference sequence). This CDR3 region has 14 residues. V trimming: 5 bases; J trimming: 1 base; junction bases outside the gene matches: 5. The CDR3 DNA reads TGTGCCAGCAGCCTCTGGACAGGATCCTACGAGCAGTACTTC. It yields the protein CASSLWTGSYEQYF.

V is TRBV7-6 and J is TRBJ2-3; the D is unclear. V dropped 1 base and J dropped 3 bases, with 8 bases sitting between them. The CDR3 runs 14 residues. Germline V gene sequence: CDR1 SGHVS, CDR2 FNYEAQ. CDR3 nucleotide sequence: TGTGCCAGCAGCTTAGAGTTGGGGACAGATACGCAGTATTTT. Protein sequence: CASSLELGTDTQYF. Based on the CDR3 plus reference TRBV7-6 and TRBJ2-3, the full variable domain is GAGVSQSPRYKVTKRGQDVALRCDPISGHVSLYWYRQALGQGPEFLTYFNYEAQQDKSGLPNDRFSAERPEGSISTLTIQRTEQRDSAMYRCASSLELGTDTQYFGPGTRLTVL.

The chain links TRBV7-9 to TRBJ2-5, with a weak D call TRBD1 (6 bases). Trimming cost V 3 bases and J 3 bases, with 8 bases left between them. In germline, CDR1 is SEHNR, CDR2 FQNEAQ (reference sequence). The CDR3 has 13 residues. CDR3 in amino acids: CASSFNREETQYF. Written as DNA, the CDR3 is TGTGCCAGCAGCTTTAACAGGGAAGAGACCCAGTACTTC.

This clonotype was seen repeatedly, ten times or more. This chain uses TRBV7-9 with TRBJ2-7; TRBD2 is a possible D gene (5 bases). Germline assignment: CDR1 SEHNR and CDR2 FQNEAQ (reference sequence). This CDR3 is 13 amino acids long. V was shortened by 1 base and J by 3 bases, with 7 bases between the two germline ends. This CDR3 reads CASSLERDYEQYF. CDR3 sequence (DNA): TGTGCCAGCAGCTTAGAGAGGGACTACGAGCAGTACTTC.

This clonotype was seen ten or more times. The V call is TRBV7-2, the J call TRBJ1-2; TRBD1 agrees at 8 bases. The germline CDR1 and CDR2 sequences are SGHTA and FQGNSA. Trimming cost V 5 bases and J 2 bases; bases outside gene matches: 7. The CDR3 covers 15 residues. CDR3 in amino acids: CASSTRTGYNYGYTF. For the CDR3, the DNA is TGTGCCAGCAGCACCCGGACAGGGTACAACTATGGCTACACCTTC.

The gene calls are TRBV27 and TRBJ2-1, with 9 positions matching TRBD2. V trimming: 0 bases; J trimming: 8 bases; junction bases outside the gene matches: 2. Germline CDR1 reads MNHEY; CDR2 reads SMNVEV (reference sequence). This CDR3 has 14 residues. The DNA for the CDR3 is TGTGCCAGCAGTTTATCCACTAGCGGGCATGAGCAGTTCTTC. Its protein product is CASSLSTSGHEQFF.

The gene calls are TRBV5-1 and TRBJ2-1; tentative D call: TRBD1 (6 bases). V shed 4 bases and J shed 2 bases, with 10 bases lying between them. The CDR3 runs 14 residues. Germline V gives CDR1 SGHRS, CDR2 YFSETQ. CDR3 bases: TGCGCCAGCAGCCCCACAGGGACCTACAATGAGCAGTTCTTC. It specifies CASSPTGTYNEQFF.

This clonotype was recorded once. The chain uses TRBV12-3 or TRBV12-4 and TRBJ1-1; 8 bases fit TRBD1. The CDR3 sequence is 13 residues long. After removal of 8 bases from V and 6 bases from J, the junction contained 8 bases not matched to a gene. The CDR3 reads CASATGAGAEAFF. The CDR3 nucleotides read TGTGCCAGCGCGACAGGGGCGGGGGCTGAAGCTTTCTTT.

There are a few counts of this clonotype. At one of its ends the junction is not consistent with the germline gene, which may arise from a read error. This chain connects TRBV5-1 to TRBJ2-1; tentative D call: TRBD1 (6 bases). Per germline, CDR1 SGHRS and CDR2 YFSETQ. The CDR3 covers 15 residues. The CDR3 loop is CASSTRDNSYTEQFF. The DNA for the CDR3 is TGCGCCAGCAGCACCCGGGACAACTCCTACACTGAGCAGTTCTTC.

This clonotype came up a few times. The chain couples TRBV20-1 to TRBJ2-7, with 11 bases fitting TRBD2. With 5 bases clipped from V and 6 bases from J, the junction kept 9 bases outside the gene matches. The CDR3 sequence is 14 residues long. Germline V gene lookup returns CDR1 DFQATT and CDR2 SNEGSKA (reference sequence). The CDR3 nucleotides read TGCAGTGCTCAACGACTAGCGGGACTTGTCGAGCAGTACTTC. Protein: CSAQRLAGLVEQYF.

There are many counts of this clonotype. This sequence joins TRBV5-1 and TRBJ2-7; TRBD1 or TRBD2 may be the D gene (5 bases each). Per the germline V gene, CDR1 is SGHRS and CDR2 is YFSETQ. V lost 0 bases to trimming and J lost 3 bases, with 10 bases between them. The CDR3 totals 14 residues. The chain's CDR3 is CASSLAGGYYEQYF. The DNA of the CDR3 is TGCGCCAGCAGCTTGGCTGGGGGATACTACGAGCAGTACTTC.

V and J are TRBV28 and TRBJ2-4; D is uncertain. V lost 5 bases to trimming and J lost 0 bases, with 11 bases between them. This CDR3 spans 15 amino acids. Looked up from germline, CDR1 is MDHEN and CDR2 is SYDVKM. CDR3 amino acids: CASSPPRIAKNIQYF. The CDR3, as DNA: TGTGCCAGCAGTCCCCCGAGGATAGCCAAAAACATTCAGTACTTC. Filled out from reference TRBV28 and TRBJ2-4, the complete variable domain reads DVKVTQSSRYLVKRTGEKVFLECVQDMDHENMFWYRQDPGLGLRLIYFSYDVKMKEKGDIPEGYSVSREKKERFSLILESASTNQTSMYLCASSPPRIAKNIQYFGAGTRLSVL.

This clonotype was seen more than once but under ten times. CDR3 in amino acids: CASTMGYEQYF. The CDR3 DNA reads as TGTGCCAGCACGATGGGCTACGAGCAGTACTTC. This chain links TRBV6-5 with TRBJ2-7; D is uncertain. Germline values: CDR1 MNHEY, CDR2 SVGAGI. This CDR3 is 11 amino acids long. The V gene lost 7 bases and the J gene lost 3 bases, with 7 bases spanning the gap.

The chain couples TRBV15 to TRBJ2-6; no reliable D call. Germline loops: CDR1 LNHNV, CDR2 YYDKDF (reference sequence). The CDR3 sequence is 16 residues long. Trimming shortened V by 8 bases and J by 0 bases, and 14 bases separated the two germline ends. The CDR3 protein is CATRSTKHSGANVLTF. CDR3 nucleotide sequence: TGTGCCACCCGCTCGACAAAGCACTCTGGGGCCAACGTCCTGACTTTC.

The V and J genes are TRBV15 and TRBJ2-2, with D perhaps matching TRBD1 (6 bases). Trimming took 1 base from V and 5 from J, leaving 11 bases between them. The CDR3 has 15 amino acids. CDR1 and CDR2 from the germline V gene are LNHNV and YYDKDF (reference sequence). The CDR3 coding sequence is TGTGCCACCAGCAGAGGACAGGCCCTAACCGGGGAGCTGTTTTTT. Its translation: CATSRGQALTGELFF.

The chain uses TRBV27 and TRBJ1-2; weak D call: TRBD1 (5 bases). The CDR3 spans 13 residues. CDR1 is MNHEY and CDR2 is SMNVEV in the germline V gene (reference sequence). Trimming stripped 3 bases from V and 7 bases from J, with 12 bases between. Written as DNA, the CDR3 is TGTGCCAGCAGTTTTCTACCGACAGCTGGCTACACCTTC. Translating it yields CASSFLPTAGYTF.

The chain combines TRBV14 with TRBJ1-2, with D perhaps matching TRBD1 (6 bases). V lost 6 bases and J 8 bases, leaving 16 bases between the germline ends. Germline CDR1 is SGHDN and CDR2 is FVKESK. This CDR3 region has 13 residues. Here the CDR3 reads CASRDSSLSGYTF. Written as DNA, the CDR3 is TGTGCCAGCAGGGACAGTTCCCTAAGCGGCTACACCTTC.